This T cell receptor beta chain was obtained from a study of shared clonotypes between healthy human individuals. In the study overall: Each donor had three CD4 naive, three CD4 memory, two CD8 naive and one CD8 memory plate.

CD45RO-negative, CCR7-selected cells formed the naive CD8 fraction, which excluded terminally differentiated effector memory CD45RA+ cells. The count of this clone is one. Antigen specificity is unknown. The V gene's germline CDR1 is SGHNT and CDR2 YYREEE (reference sequence). Trimming shortened V by 2 bases and J by 0 bases, and 15 bases separated the two germline ends. The CDR3 runs 16 residues. Whole-study results and caveats: Inspection by rarefaction showed sorted-subset sequencing to be incomplete despite large depth.

The authors split each subset's genomic DNA evenly across several immunoSEQ plates. Study processing details: Junction-only sequences without quality scores were provided by ImmunoSEQ, so filtering was different. Data came from immunoSEQ multiplex PCR; TCRdb stores just in-frame clones and leaves some out. V and J calls and clone size are as listed in that table; D and trimming were resolved from the DNA. The sample has roughly 590,000 clones; roughly 96% are singletons. The chain has TRBV5-4 and TRBJ2-7, with D perhaps TRBD2 (5 bases). Material: naive CD8+ T cells sorted from blood. This clonotype was obtained from a woman aged 30 to 39 in good health. This CDR3 is CASSLGERRPSYEQYF. In DNA form, the CDR3 reads TGTGCCAGCAGCTTAGGAGAGCGGCGACCCTCCTACGAGCAGTACTTC.